The 17 T cell receptor beta chains below come from one sample, sequenced in a study of T cells in Graves' hyperthyroidism and ophthalmopathy. TCR beta CDR3 region amplification was performed from RNA transcripts. Researchers ran a first-round RT-PCR on the TCR CDR3 using the HTBI primer set. In TCRdb, the multiplex PCR reads were re-called with MiXCR into one record per CDR3 protein. Among fewer than 450,000 distinct CDR3 sequences, about 17% were seen once, and the ten largest hold approximately 33%. Source material: blood. These receptors all come from a woman under 40 with Graves' hyperthyroidism that later progressed to Graves' ophthalmopathy.

This clonotype turned up a few times. This chain joins TRBV29-1 and TRBJ1-2; D is unclear. This CDR3 is 14 amino acids long. Germline V gene data show CDR1 as SQVTM and CDR2 as ANQGSEA. With 3 bases removed from V and 1 base from J, the gap between germline ends came to 12 bases. The CDR3 nucleotides are TGCAGCGTTGACGGGCACATCTATAACTATGGCTACACCTTC. Protein: CSVDGHIYNYGYTF.

This clonotype was counted at least ten times. V and J are TRBV11-2 and TRBJ1-5; 7 bases match TRBD1. This CDR3 has 15 amino acids. V was clipped by 5 bases and J by 6 bases; unmatched bases: 10. Germline CDR1 is SGHAT and CDR2 is FQNNGV. CDR3 bases: TGTGCCAGCAGCCGTGGGACAGCCGAGGGTCAGCCCCAGCATTTT. Its protein product is CASSRGTAEGQPQHF.

V gene TRBV10-3 combines with J gene TRBJ2-1; D is undetermined. Deletions cut 1 base from V and 10 bases from J, with 8 bases between. The CDR3 loop spans 12 amino acids. Looked up from germline, CDR1 is ENHRY and CDR2 is SYGVKD. The CDR3 DNA reads as TGTGCCATCAGTGAGTTGGCGAGGGAGCAGTTCTTC. Translating it yields CAISELAREQFF.

This clonotype was recorded at least ten times. The V call is TRBV10-2, the J call TRBJ1-2; no definite D call. V was trimmed by 2 bases and J by 8 bases, leaving 15 bases between them. Germline V gives CDR1 WSHSY, CDR2 SAAADI. This CDR3 is built from 14 residues. The CDR3 DNA is TGCGCCAGCAGTGAGGGAGTGGGCTATGGCGGCTACACCTTC. Protein product: CASSEGVGYGGYTF.

This clonotype was detected many times. The chain joins TRBV28 to TRBJ2-3; D perhaps matches TRBD2 (6 bases). The CDR3 runs to 14 residues. V was shortened by 6 bases and J by 6 bases, with 16 bases between the two germline ends. The germline CDR1 and CDR2 sequences are MDHEN and SYDVKM. As DNA, the CDR3 is TGTGCCAGCAGAAGGATGCTTAGCGGTGATACGCAGTATTTT. It translates to CASRRMLSGDTQYF. The full variable domain, in which reference TRBV28 and TRBJ2-3 provide the parts outside the CDR3, is DVKVTQSSRYLVKRTGEKVFLECVQDMDHENMFWYRQDPGLGLRLIYFSYDVKMKEKGDIPEGYSVSREKKERFSLILESASTNQTSMYLCASRRMLSGDTQYFGPGTRLTVL.

This clonotype was seen ten or more times. This chain uses TRBV19 with TRBJ2-3; D call uncertain. This CDR3 has 15 residues. Trimming removed 1 base from V and 2 bases from J, with 10 bases in between. Germline CDR1 is LNHDA and CDR2 is SQIVND (reference sequence). CDR3 nucleotides: TGTGCCAGTAGTATAGCAGGCGGAGACACAGATACGCAGTATTTT. Translation gives CASSIAGGDTDTQYF. The full variable domain, in which reference TRBV19 and TRBJ2-3 provide the parts outside the CDR3, is DGGITQSPKYLFRKEGQNVTLSCEQNLNHDAMYWYRQDPGQGLRLIYYSQIVNDFQKGDIAEGYSVSREKKESFPLTVTSAQKNPTAFYLCASSIAGGDTDTQYFGPGTRLTVL.

The sample holds a few counts of this clonotype. This chain connects TRBV29-1 to TRBJ2-3; 7 bases align to TRBD2. The CDR3 sequence is 13 residues long. Germline values: CDR1 SQVTM, CDR2 ANQGSEA. This CDR3 reads CSLTSEVTDTQYF. The CDR3 DNA reads TGCAGTCTAACTAGCGAGGTCACAGATACGCAGTATTTT.

V gene TRBV7-9 combines with J gene TRBJ2-3; 8 nucleotides match TRBD1. The CDR3 is 16 residues long. J gave up 2 bases and V 2 bases, and 6 bases lay outside the gene matches. The germline gives CDR1 SEHNR, CDR2 FQNEAQ (reference sequence). Here the CDR3 DNA reads TGTGCCAGCAGCTTACAGGGGGCGGGGTTCACAGATACGCAGTATTTT. It specifies CASSLQGAGFTDTQYF.

The chain links TRBV4-1 to TRBJ1-6; the match to TRBD1 covers 7 bases. This CDR3 contains 18 residues. V lost 4 bases and J lost 3; bases outside the gene matches: 12. Germline V gene sequence: CDR1 MGHRA, CDR2 YSYEKL. The CDR3 loop reads CASSPRQGVSFYNSPLHF. CDR3 DNA: TGCGCCAGCAGCCCGCGACAGGGCGTGAGCTTCTATAATTCACCCCTCCACTTT.

This clonotype has a count of ten or more. The V gene is TRBV4-1, the J gene TRBJ1-1; no clear D gene. Trimming left V 7 bases short and J 3 bases short, with 15 bases between. The CDR3 length is 14 residues. The V gene's germline CDR1 is MGHRA and CDR2 YSYEKL. The CDR3: CASNVGLSHTEAFF. CDR3 DNA sequence: TGCGCCAGCAATGTCGGTCTATCGCACACTGAAGCTTTCTTT.

This chain joins TRBV10-3 and TRBJ1-6; 9 bases map to TRBD1. Germline CDR1 reads ENHRY; CDR2 reads SYGVKD. This CDR3 region has 14 residues. The V segment lost 6 bases and the J segment 7 bases; nucleotides outside the gene matches: 4. The CDR3 reads CAISDGQGNSPLHF. The DNA of the CDR3 is TGTGCCATCAGCGACGGACAGGGGAATTCACCCCTCCACTTT.

Here the CDR3 DNA reads TGTGCCAGCAGTGAAGGGCTTGCCAGCGGGAGGTCTGAGCAGTTCTTC. Its translation is CASSEGLASGRSEQFF. The chain employs TRBV2 and TRBJ2-1, with TRBD2 matching over 9 bases. Germline trimming cut 1 base from V and 9 bases from J; bases unmatched to any gene: 10. Germline V gives CDR1 SNHLY, CDR2 FYNNEI. This CDR3 has 16 amino acids.

This clonotype showed up many times. The genes are TRBV15 and TRBJ2-1, with D perhaps matching TRBD1 (5 bases). The CDR3 length is 18 residues. V was pared by 0 bases and J by 0 bases, with 15 bases between. Germline-derived CDR1 and CDR2 are LNHNV and YYDKDF (reference sequence). The CDR3 loop is CATSREISTVGSYNEQFF. CDR3 DNA sequence: TGTGCCACCAGCAGAGAAATTTCGACAGTAGGCTCCTACAATGAGCAGTTCTTC. The entire variable domain, with the rest obtained from reference TRBV15 and TRBJ2-1, is as follows: DAMVIQNPRYQVTQFGKPVTLSCSQTLNHNVMYWYQQKSSQAPKLLFHYYDKDFNNEADTPDNFQSRRPNTSFCFLDIRSPGLGDTAMYLCATSREISTVGSYNEQFFGPGTRLTVL.

J is TRBJ2-5 and V is TRBV7-2; 7 positions agree with TRBD2. J was trimmed by 2 bases and V by 3 bases; bases with no gene match: 6. This CDR3 region has 15 residues. Germline CDR1 reads SGHTA; CDR2 reads FQGNSA. For the CDR3, the DNA is TGTGCCAGCAGCTTGAAAGCGGGAACACAAGAGACCCAGTACTTC. This encodes CASSLKAGTQETQYF.

This clonotype was counted at least ten times. V gene TRBV10-3 combines with J gene TRBJ2-3; 9 bases match TRBD1. The V segment lost 10 bases and the J segment 2 bases; nucleotides outside the gene matches: 4. CDR1 ENHRY and CDR2 SYGVKD come from the germline V gene. The CDR3 covers 13 residues. The CDR3 loop reads CASGTGTTDTQYF. The DNA for the CDR3 is TGTGCCAGCGGGACAGGGACCACAGATACGCAGTATTTT.

This clonotype was found many times. V gene TRBV6-1 combines with J gene TRBJ1-6; the D is unclear. V lost 2 bases to trimming and J lost 8 bases, with 16 bases between them. CDR3 length: 16 amino acids. CDR1 MNHNS and CDR2 SASEGT come from the germline V gene. CDR3 nucleotide sequence: TGTGCCAGCAGTGAATTTGACGACCCCGCCTATTCACCCCTCCACTTT. It is translated as CASSEFDDPAYSPLHF.

This clonotype was seen many times. This chain uses TRBV28 with TRBJ2-3, with TRBD1 matching 10 bases. Losses at the gene ends were 5 bases for V and 3 bases for J; bases not matched to a gene: 11. Germline V gives CDR1 MDHEN, CDR2 SYDVKM. This CDR3 is 17 amino acids long. CDR3 loop: CASSAYRQGALTDTQYF. The DNA of the CDR3 is TGTGCCAGCAGTGCCTACCGACAGGGGGCATTAACAGATACGCAGTATTTT. The entire variable domain, with the rest obtained from reference TRBV28 and TRBJ2-3, is as follows: DVKVTQSSRYLVKRTGEKVFLECVQDMDHENMFWYRQDPGLGLRLIYFSYDVKMKEKGDIPEGYSVSREKKERFSLILESASTNQTSMYLCASSAYRQGALTDTQYFGPGTRLTVL.